Below, 30 T cell receptor beta chains from the same sample are listed, as sequenced in a study of cytomegalovirus exposure and HLA in healthy donors. Primers for the PCR totalled 60 Vbeta and 13 Jbeta. Measured with immunoSEQ multiplex PCR; TCRdb has only the in-frame clones, and not every one. Counted here are roughly 180,000 clones, around 72% occurring once; the ten biggest clones make up approximately 2.3%. Sequenced input: PBMCs. These receptors originate from a female donor in good health and CMV-seronegative.

This clone was seen more than once but under ten times. The gene calls are TRBV5-1 and TRBJ1-2, with 10 bases that match TRBD1. Looked up from germline, CDR1 is SGHRS and CDR2 is YFSETQ. Trimming removed 4 bases from V and 3 bases from J; junction bases left unmatched: 3. This CDR3 region has 14 residues. The CDR3 DNA reads TGCGCCAGCAGCCCGACAGGGGGCGACTATGGCTACACCTTC. This sequence encodes CASSPTGGDYGYTF.

This clone was seen just once. The chain joins TRBV19 to TRBJ1-5; TRBD1 matches at 7 bases. Trimming at V came to 7 bases and at J to 1 base, leaving 13 bases not matched to a gene. The CDR3 is 17 residues long. CDR1 and CDR2 (germline): LNHDA, SQIVND (reference sequence). The CDR3 is CASTTRGGWRSNQPQHF. The CDR3 nucleotides read TGTGCCAGTACCACCCGAGGGGGCTGGAGAAGCAATCAGCCCCAGCATTTT.

The chain couples TRBV4-3 to TRBJ1-1, with D possibly matching TRBD1 (5 bases). Trimming took off 0 bases at V and 4 bases at J, with 15 bases between the two ends. Germline-derived CDR1 and CDR2 are LGHNA and YSLEER. The CDR3 sequence is 16 residues long. For the CDR3, the DNA is TGCGCCAGCAGCCAAGATGGGGGGGGAGGATGCACTGAAGCTTTCTTT. Translation gives CASSQDGGGGCTEAFF.

The rearrangement links TRBV9 to TRBJ1-6; possible D gene TRBD1, 5 bases. Trimming left V 3 bases short and J 6 bases short, with 16 bases between. CDR1 and CDR2 from the germline V gene are SGDLS and YYNGEE. This CDR3 region has 16 residues. The CDR3 sequence is CASSGPAGPGNSPLHF. The CDR3 nucleotides are TGTGCCAGCAGCGGGCCTGCAGGGCCCGGTAATTCACCCCTCCACTTT.

This sequence joins TRBV7-3 and TRBJ1-1; 8 nucleotides match TRBD1. In germline, CDR1 is SGHTA, CDR2 FQGTGA. This CDR3 region has 14 residues. V lost 5 bases, J lost 6 bases, and 8 bases stayed unmatched. The CDR3 DNA follows: TGTGCCAGCAGCCCGACAGGGGACTTCGCTGAAGCTTTCTTT. It yields the protein CASSPTGDFAEAFF.

The V gene is TRBV6-5, the J gene TRBJ2-2, with D maybe TRBD1 (5 bases). CDR3 length: 14 residues. The V gene lost 2 bases and the J gene lost 5 bases, with 9 bases spanning the gap. The germline V gene encodes CDR1 MNHEY and CDR2 SVGAGI. CDR3 loop: CASSYESGTGELFF. Here the CDR3 DNA reads TGTGCCAGCAGTTACGAGTCAGGGACCGGGGAGCTGTTTTTT.

V usage is TRBV5-1 and J usage is TRBJ2-3; D is uncertain. Germline lookup yields CDR1 SGHRS and CDR2 YFSETQ. The CDR3 covers 15 residues. Trimming cost V 4 bases and J 0 bases, with 12 bases left between them. CDR3 DNA sequence: TGCGCCAGCAGCCCCCAGAGGCGGAGCACAGATACGCAGTATTTT. Its translation: CASSPQRRSTDTQYF.

V gene TRBV5-1 combines with J gene TRBJ2-1; D is possibly TRBD2 (6 bases). In germline, CDR1 is SGHRS, CDR2 YFSETQ. Between the trimmed V and J ends, which lost 1 base and 1 base, there was a span of 12 bases. The length of the CDR3 is 16 residues. The CDR3 loop reads CASSLMASVSYNEQFF. Written as DNA, the CDR3 is TGCGCCAGCAGCTTGATGGCTAGCGTATCCTACAATGAGCAGTTCTTC. Full variable domain (rest looked up from reference TRBV5-1 and TRBJ2-1): KAGVTQTPRYLIKTRGQQVTLSCSPISGHRSVSWYQQTPGQGLQFLFEYFSETQRNKGNFPGRFSGRQFSNSRSEMNVSTLELGDSALYLCASSLMASVSYNEQFFGPGTRLTVL.

The gene calls are TRBV25-1 and TRBJ2-3; 9 positions agree with TRBD1. The V and J ends lost 1 base and 4 bases, in that order; junction bases with no gene match: 3. This CDR3 contains 15 residues. Germline CDR1 MGHDK, CDR2 SYGVNS. The CDR3 DNA follows: TGTGCCAGCAGTGAATCCGGGACAGGGTCAGATACGCAGTATTTT. Translating gives CASSESGTGSDTQYF.

The chain recombines TRBV10-1 with TRBJ1-5; no reliable D call. V lost 8 bases to trimming and J lost 4 bases, with 12 bases between them. The CDR3 runs 13 residues. In germline, CDR1 is WNHNN, CDR2 SYGVQD (reference sequence). In nucleotides, the CDR3 is TGCGCCAGCTCGGGGTCCCTTAATCAGCCCCAGCATTTT. It codes for CASSGSLNQPQHF.

The chain employs TRBV19 and TRBJ1-5; 7 bases fit TRBD1. Germline V gene sequence: CDR1 LNHDA, CDR2 SQIVND (reference sequence). The CDR3 consists of 15 residues. The V segment lost 5 bases and the J segment 9 bases; nucleotides outside the gene matches: 13. The CDR3 loop reads CASSRLQGIEGPQHF. The CDR3 DNA is TGTGCCAGTAGTCGTCTACAGGGGATAGAGGGGCCCCAGCATTTT.

V and J are TRBV10-2 and TRBJ2-3, with 8 bases that match TRBD1. The germline V gene encodes CDR1 WSHSY and CDR2 SAAADI. Trimming at V came to 4 bases and at J to 2 bases, leaving 8 bases not matched to a gene. The CDR3 sequence is 16 residues long. The CDR3 DNA reads TGCGCCAGCAGTGGGGATAGGACAGGGTTCACAGATACGCAGTATTTT. Residues: CASSGDRTGFTDTQYF.

The rearrangement links TRBV28 to TRBJ1-3, with D perhaps TRBD1 (5 bases). V was clipped by 4 bases and J by 3 bases, with 16 bases between them. Germline V gene sequence: CDR1 MDHEN, CDR2 SYDVKM. This CDR3 region has 16 residues. The CDR3 here is CASSSYPGNSGNTIYF. CDR3 sequence (DNA): TGTGCCAGCAGTTCATATCCAGGGAATAGTGGAAACACCATATATTTT. Filled out from reference TRBV28 and TRBJ1-3, the complete variable domain reads DVKVTQSSRYLVKRTGEKVFLECVQDMDHENMFWYRQDPGLGLRLIYFSYDVKMKEKGDIPEGYSVSREKKERFSLILESASTNQTSMYLCASSSYPGNSGNTIYFGEGSWLTVV.

CDR3 bases: TGTGCCAGCAGTTCACCGGGACAGGGTGTCCAGCCCCAGCATTTT. Residues: CASSSPGQGVQPQHF. The chain is built from TRBV28 and TRBJ1-5; 9 positions match TRBD1. Germline lookup yields CDR1 MDHEN and CDR2 SYDVKM. V dropped 4 bases and J dropped 7; count of bases not matched to a gene: 8. The CDR3 covers 15 residues.

The V call is TRBV4-1, the J call TRBJ1-2; D ambiguous. The V and J ends lost 1 base and 3 bases respectively, with 12 bases between them. CDR3 size: 15 residues. Germline V CDR1 and CDR2: MGHRA, YSYEKL. DNA for the CDR3: TGCGCCAGCAGCCAAGCGAGCGGGCAGGACTATGGCTACACCTTC. Translating it yields CASSQASGQDYGYTF.

The chain is built from TRBV7-2 and TRBJ1-5; tentative D call: TRBD1 (5 bases). Looked up from germline, CDR1 is SGHTA and CDR2 is FQGNSA. The CDR3 totals 13 residues. The V end was cut by 3 bases, the J end by 4 bases, with 7 bases between. The CDR3 sequence is CASSLGPNQPQHF. The DNA of the CDR3 is TGTGCCAGCAGCTTGGGGCCAAATCAGCCCCAGCATTTT.

This clone appeared a few times. The genes are TRBV2 and TRBJ1-1; 8 bases map to TRBD1. This CDR3 contains 16 residues. V trimming: 6 bases; J trimming: 3 bases; junction bases outside the gene matches: 12. CDR1 and CDR2 from the germline V gene are SNHLY and FYNNEI. CDR3 amino acids: CASSRRTGRGDTEAFF. The CDR3 nucleotides are TGTGCCAGCAGCCGAAGGACAGGGAGGGGAGACACTGAAGCTTTCTTT.

J is TRBJ2-1 and V is TRBV2, with D maybe TRBD2 (6 bases). Germline-derived CDR1 and CDR2 are SNHLY and FYNNEI. V was cut by 6 bases and J by 1 base, with 13 bases left in between. CDR3 size: 15 residues. CDR3 nucleotides: TGTGCCAGCAGGGTCCCGAGCGGGTCCTACAATGAGCAGTTCTTC. Protein: CASRVPSGSYNEQFF.

The chain employs TRBV4-2 and TRBJ2-3; the match to TRBD2 covers 13 bases. The CDR3 has 18 residues. Germline CDR1 reads LGHNA; CDR2 reads YNFKEQ. V shed 0 bases, J shed 4 bases, and the junction held 7 bases outside the gene matches. The DNA of the CDR3 is TGTGCCAGCAGCCAAGATCTTCGGACTAGCGGGGGCCCAGATACGCAGTATTTT. It is translated as CASSQDLRTSGGPDTQYF.

This sequence joins TRBV7-2 and TRBJ2-3; D remains ambiguous. Germline assignment: CDR1 SGHTA and CDR2 FQGNSA. The CDR3 runs 14 residues. The V and J ends lost 4 bases and 0 bases respectively, with 8 bases between them. CDR3 residues: CASSSDFSTDTQYF. Written as DNA, the CDR3 is TGTGCCAGCAGCTCCGACTTCAGCACAGATACGCAGTATTTT.

The rearrangement links TRBV5-1 to TRBJ2-3, with D tentatively TRBD1 (6 bases). CDR3 length equals 15 residues. Germline CDR1 is SGHRS and CDR2 is YFSETQ. V lost 4 bases and J lost 4, with 16 bases in between. The CDR3 coding sequence is TGCGCCAGCAGCATTGGACAGCTTGCGGCAGATACGCAGTATTTT. It yields the protein CASSIGQLAADTQYF.

The rearrangement links TRBV11-2 to TRBJ2-2, with D hard to call. The V end was cut by 1 base, the J end by 3 bases, with 12 bases between. The CDR3 is made up of 16 amino acids. CDR1 SGHAT and CDR2 FQNNGV come from the germline V gene. CDR3 DNA sequence: TGTGCCAGCAGCTTAGTAGCTTTTTTGTACACCGGGGAGCTGTTTTTT. Its protein product is CASSLVAFLYTGELFF.

The chain carries TRBV6-5 and TRBJ1-4; D remains unclear. CDR3 length equals 11 residues. Trimming pared 7 bases from V and 6 bases from J, leaving 6 bases between. Germline CDR1 reads MNHEY; CDR2 reads SVGAGI. The CDR3 protein is CASMEDEKLFF. The CDR3 nucleotides read TGTGCCAGCATGGAGGATGAAAAACTGTTTTTT.

The chain joins TRBV4-3 to TRBJ2-7, with a weak D call TRBD1 (5 bases). CDR1 is LGHNA and CDR2 is YSLEER in the germline V gene. The germline V and J ends were trimmed by 0 bases and 2 bases, with 11 bases remaining between them. This CDR3 is 15 amino acids long. In DNA form, the CDR3 reads TGCGCCAGCAGCCAAGATCTTTCAGGGCCCTACGAGCAGTACTTC. Translation: CASSQDLSGPYEQYF.

The chain couples TRBV7-9 to TRBJ2-7; D is perhaps TRBD1 (6 bases). Germline V gene sequence: CDR1 SEHNR, CDR2 FQNEAQ (reference sequence). Trimming pared 5 bases from V and 3 bases from J, leaving 20 bases between. This CDR3 has 16 amino acids. This CDR3 reads CASSTTGTGSGYEQYF. As DNA, the CDR3 is TGTGCCAGCAGCACTACGGGCACAGGGAGCGGCTACGAGCAGTACTTC.

The gene calls are TRBV6-6 and TRBJ1-4, with TRBD1 as a possible D gene (5 bases). CDR1 and CDR2 (germline): MNHNY, SVGAGI (reference sequence). This CDR3 spans 15 amino acids. The V gene lost 2 bases and the J gene lost 8 bases, with 15 bases spanning the gap. CDR3 loop: CASSYGAGLGEKLFF. The CDR3 DNA is TGTGCCAGCAGTTACGGGGCGGGATTAGGAGAAAAACTGTTTTTT.

The genes are TRBV6-4 and TRBJ1-1, with 7 bases identical to TRBD1. The junction had 2 bases not matched to a gene; V was cut back by 3 bases and J by 1 base. This CDR3 has 14 residues. CDR1 and CDR2 (germline): MRHNA, SNTAGT. CDR3: CASSEGQENTEAFF. Here the CDR3 DNA reads TGTGCCAGCAGTGAAGGACAGGAGAACACTGAAGCTTTCTTT.

The chain uses TRBV23-1 and TRBJ2-3; 7 nucleotides match TRBD1. TRBV23-1 is recorded as an ORF, its role being uncertain. Trimming at V came to 3 bases and at J to 0 bases, leaving 6 bases not matched to a gene. The CDR3 covers 16 residues. Here the CDR3 DNA reads TGCGCCAGCAGTCATTACCACAGGGGAAGCACAGATACGCAGTATTTT. Protein product: CASSHYHRGSTDTQYF.

There are a few counts of this clone. This chain connects TRBV28 to TRBJ2-5, with 7 bases fitting TRBD1. The CDR3 sequence is 16 residues long. V lost 5 bases to trimming and J lost 2 bases; unmatched junction nucleotides: 11. Germline CDR1 is MDHEN and CDR2 is SYDVKM. CDR3 residues: CASSPLGQTDQETQYF. DNA of the CDR3: TGTGCCAGCAGTCCCCTGGGACAGACCGATCAAGAGACCCAGTACTTC.

V is TRBV28 and J is TRBJ2-2; D is ambiguous. The CDR3 covers 12 residues. V shed 6 bases and J shed 6 bases, with 8 bases lying between them. Looked up from germline, CDR1 is MDHEN and CDR2 is SYDVKM. The CDR3 DNA reads as TGTGCCAGCAGCCCCCCAGCCGGGGAGCTGTTTTTT. It codes for CASSPPAGELFF.